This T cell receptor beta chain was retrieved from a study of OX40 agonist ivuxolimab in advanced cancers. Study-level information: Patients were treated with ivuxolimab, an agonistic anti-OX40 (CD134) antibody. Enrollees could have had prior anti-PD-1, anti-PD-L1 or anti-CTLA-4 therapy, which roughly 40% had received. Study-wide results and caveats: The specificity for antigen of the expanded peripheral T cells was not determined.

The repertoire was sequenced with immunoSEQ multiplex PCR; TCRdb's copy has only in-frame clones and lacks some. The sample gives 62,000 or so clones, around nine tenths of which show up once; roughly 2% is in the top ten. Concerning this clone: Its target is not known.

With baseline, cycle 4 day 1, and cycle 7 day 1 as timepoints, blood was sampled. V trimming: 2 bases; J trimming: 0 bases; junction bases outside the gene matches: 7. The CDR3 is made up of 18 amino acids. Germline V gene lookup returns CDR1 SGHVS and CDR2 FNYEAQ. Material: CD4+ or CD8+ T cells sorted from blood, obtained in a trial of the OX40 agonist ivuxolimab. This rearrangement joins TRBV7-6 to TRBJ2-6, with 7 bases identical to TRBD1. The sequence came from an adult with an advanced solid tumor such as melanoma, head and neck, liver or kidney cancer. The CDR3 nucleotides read TGTGCCAGCAGCTTAATCGGACAGGACCTCTCTGGGGCCAACGTCCTGACTTTC. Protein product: CASSLIGQDLSGANVLTF.